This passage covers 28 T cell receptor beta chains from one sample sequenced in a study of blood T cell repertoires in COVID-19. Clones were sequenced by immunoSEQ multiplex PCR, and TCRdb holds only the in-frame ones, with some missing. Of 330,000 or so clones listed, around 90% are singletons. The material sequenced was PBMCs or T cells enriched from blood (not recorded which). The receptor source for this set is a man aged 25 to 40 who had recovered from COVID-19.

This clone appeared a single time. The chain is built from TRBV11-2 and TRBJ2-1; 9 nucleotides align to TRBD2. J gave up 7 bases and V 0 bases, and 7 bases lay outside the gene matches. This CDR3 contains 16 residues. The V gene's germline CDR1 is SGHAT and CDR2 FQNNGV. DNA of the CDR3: TGTGCCAGCAGCTTAGATTGGCGGGGGGGCCTTAATGAGCAGTTCTTC. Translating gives CASSLDWRGGLNEQFF.

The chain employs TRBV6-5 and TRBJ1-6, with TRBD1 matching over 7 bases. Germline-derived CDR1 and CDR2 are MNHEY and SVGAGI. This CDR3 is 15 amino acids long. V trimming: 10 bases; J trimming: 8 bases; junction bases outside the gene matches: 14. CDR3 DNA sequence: TGTGCCACCCCGGACAGGCCCTCCTACTATTCACCCCTCCACTTT. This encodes CATPDRPSYYSPLHF.

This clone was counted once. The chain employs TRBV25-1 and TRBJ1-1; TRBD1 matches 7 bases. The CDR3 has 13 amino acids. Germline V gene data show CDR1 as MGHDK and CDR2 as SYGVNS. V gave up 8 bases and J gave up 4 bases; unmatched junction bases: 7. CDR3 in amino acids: CASGRQGGTEAFF. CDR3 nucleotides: TGTGCCAGCGGTAGACAGGGTGGCACTGAAGCTTTCTTT. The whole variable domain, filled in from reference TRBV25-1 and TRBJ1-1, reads EADIYQTPRYLVIGTGKKITLECSQTMGHDKMYWYQQDPGMELHLIHYSYGVNSTEKGDLSSESTVSRIRTEHFPLTLESARPSHTSQYLCASGRQGGTEAFFGQGTRLTVV.

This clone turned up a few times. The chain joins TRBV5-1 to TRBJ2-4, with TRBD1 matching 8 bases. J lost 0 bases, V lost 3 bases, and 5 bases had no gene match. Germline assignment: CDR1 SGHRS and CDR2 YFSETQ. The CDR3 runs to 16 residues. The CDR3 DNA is TGCGCCAGCAGCTGGACAGGGACGAAAGCCAAAAACATTCAGTACTTC. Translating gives CASSWTGTKAKNIQYF.

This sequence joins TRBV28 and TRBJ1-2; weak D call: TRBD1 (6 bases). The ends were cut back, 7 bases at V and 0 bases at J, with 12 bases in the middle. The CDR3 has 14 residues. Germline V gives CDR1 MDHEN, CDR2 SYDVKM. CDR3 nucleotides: TGTGCCAGCACTCGACAGGTAGCTAACTATGGCTACACCTTC. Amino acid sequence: CASTRQVANYGYTF.

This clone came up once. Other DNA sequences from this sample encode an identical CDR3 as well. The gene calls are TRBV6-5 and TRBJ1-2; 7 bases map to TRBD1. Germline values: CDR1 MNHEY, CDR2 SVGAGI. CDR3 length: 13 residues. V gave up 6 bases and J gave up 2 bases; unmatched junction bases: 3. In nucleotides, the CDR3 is TGTGCCAGCAGCTCGACAGGGAACTATGGCTACACCTTC. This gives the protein CASSSTGNYGYTF.

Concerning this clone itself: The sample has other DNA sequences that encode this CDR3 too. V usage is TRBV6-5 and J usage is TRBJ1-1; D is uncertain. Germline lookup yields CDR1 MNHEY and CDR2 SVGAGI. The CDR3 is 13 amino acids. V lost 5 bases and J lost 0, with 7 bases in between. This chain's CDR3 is CASSTEMNTEAFF. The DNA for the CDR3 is TGTGCCAGCAGTACCGAGATGAACACTGAAGCTTTCTTT.

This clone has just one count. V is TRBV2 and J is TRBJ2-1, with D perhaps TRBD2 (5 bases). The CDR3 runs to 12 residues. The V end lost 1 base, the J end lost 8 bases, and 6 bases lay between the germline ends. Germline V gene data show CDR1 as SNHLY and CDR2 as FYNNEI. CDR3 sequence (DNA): TGTGCCAGCAGTGAAGTCGGGGATGAGCAGTTCTTC. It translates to CASSEVGDEQFF.

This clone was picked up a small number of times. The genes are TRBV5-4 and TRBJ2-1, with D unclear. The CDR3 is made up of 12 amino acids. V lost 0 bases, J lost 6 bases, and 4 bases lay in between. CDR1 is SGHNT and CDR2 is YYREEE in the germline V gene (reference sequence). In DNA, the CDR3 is TGTGCCAGCAGCTTGGTGGCCAATGAGCAGTTCTTC. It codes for CASSLVANEQFF.

In DNA form, the CDR3 reads TGTGCCAGCTCCAACGGGTCCCAAGAGACCCAGTACTTC. Its protein is CASSNGSQETQYF. The gene calls are TRBV18 and TRBJ2-5, with D unclear. The CDR3 is 13 amino acids. The V end was cut by 6 bases, the J end by 1 base, with 9 bases between. From germline, CDR1 is KGHSH and CDR2 LQKENI.

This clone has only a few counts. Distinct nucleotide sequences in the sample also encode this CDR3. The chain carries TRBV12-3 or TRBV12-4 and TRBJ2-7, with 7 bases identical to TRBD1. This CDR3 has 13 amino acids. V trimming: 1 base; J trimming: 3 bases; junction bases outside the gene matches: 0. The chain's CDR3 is CASSLGQGYEQYF. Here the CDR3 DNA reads TGTGCCAGCAGTTTAGGACAGGGCTACGAGCAGTACTTC.

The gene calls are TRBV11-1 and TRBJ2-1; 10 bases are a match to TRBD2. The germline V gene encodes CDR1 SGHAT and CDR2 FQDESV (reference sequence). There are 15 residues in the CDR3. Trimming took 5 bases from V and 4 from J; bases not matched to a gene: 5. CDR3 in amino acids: CASSRQTSGYNEQFF. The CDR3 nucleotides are TGTGCCAGCAGCCGGCAGACTAGCGGGTACAATGAGCAGTTCTTC.

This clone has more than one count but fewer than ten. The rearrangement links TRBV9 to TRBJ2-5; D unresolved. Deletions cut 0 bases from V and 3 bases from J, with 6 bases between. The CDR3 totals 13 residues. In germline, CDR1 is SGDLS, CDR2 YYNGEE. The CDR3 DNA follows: TGTGCCAGCAGCGTAGGAGGAGAAGAGACCCAGTACTTC. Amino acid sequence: CASSVGGEETQYF.

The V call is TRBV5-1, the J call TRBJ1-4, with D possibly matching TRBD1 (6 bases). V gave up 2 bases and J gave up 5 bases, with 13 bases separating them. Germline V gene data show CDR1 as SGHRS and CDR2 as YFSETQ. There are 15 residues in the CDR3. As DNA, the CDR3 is TGCGCCAGCAGCTTTGACAGGTCTAGCAATGAAAAACTGTTTTTT. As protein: CASSFDRSSNEKLFF.

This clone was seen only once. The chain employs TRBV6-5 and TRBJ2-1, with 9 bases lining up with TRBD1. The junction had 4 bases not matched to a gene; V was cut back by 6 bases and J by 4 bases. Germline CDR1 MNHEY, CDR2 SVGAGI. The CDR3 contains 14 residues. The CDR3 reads CASSRDRAYNEQFF. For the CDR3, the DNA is TGTGCCAGCAGCCGGGACAGGGCGTACAATGAGCAGTTCTTC.

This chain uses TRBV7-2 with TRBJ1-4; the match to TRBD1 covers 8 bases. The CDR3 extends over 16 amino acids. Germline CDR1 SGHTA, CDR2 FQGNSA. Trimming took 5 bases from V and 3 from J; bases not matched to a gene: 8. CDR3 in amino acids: CASSPGGQGANEKLFF. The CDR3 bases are TGTGCCAGCAGCCCGGGAGGACAGGGAGCTAATGAAAAACTGTTTTTT.

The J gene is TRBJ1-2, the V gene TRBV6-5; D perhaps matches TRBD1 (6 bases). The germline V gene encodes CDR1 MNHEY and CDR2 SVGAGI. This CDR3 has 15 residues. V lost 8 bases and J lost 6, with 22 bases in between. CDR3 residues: CASRIAGARMDGYTF. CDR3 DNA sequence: TGTGCCAGCCGTATTGCGGGGGCAAGGATGGATGGCTACACCTTC.

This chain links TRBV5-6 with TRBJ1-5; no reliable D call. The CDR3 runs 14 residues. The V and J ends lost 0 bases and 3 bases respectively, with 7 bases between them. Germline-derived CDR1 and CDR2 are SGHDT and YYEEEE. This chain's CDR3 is CASSLGAVNQPQHF. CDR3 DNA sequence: TGTGCCAGCAGCTTGGGGGCAGTCAATCAGCCCCAGCATTTT. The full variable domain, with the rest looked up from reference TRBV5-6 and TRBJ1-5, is DAGVTQSPTHLIKTRGQQVTLRCSPKSGHDTVSWYQQALGQGPQFIFQYYEEEERQRGNFPDRFSGHQFPNYSSELNVNALLLGDSALYLCASSLGAVNQPQHFGDGTRLSIL.

The CDR3 protein is CAISSGQGVQIQETQYF. CDR3 nucleotide sequence: TGTGCCATCAGCTCGGGACAGGGGGTTCAAATCCAAGAGACCCAGTACTTC. The rearrangement joins TRBV10-3 to TRBJ2-5; 11 bases align to TRBD1. The germline CDR1 and CDR2 sequences are ENHRY and SYGVKD. This CDR3 is 17 amino acids long. Germline trimming cut 6 bases from V and 1 base from J; bases unmatched to any gene: 10.

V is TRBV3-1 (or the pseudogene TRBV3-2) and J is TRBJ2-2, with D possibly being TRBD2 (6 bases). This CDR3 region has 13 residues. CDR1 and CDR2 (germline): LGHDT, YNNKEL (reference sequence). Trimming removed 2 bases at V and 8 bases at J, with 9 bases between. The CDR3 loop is CASSQLEGGELFF. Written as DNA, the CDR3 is TGTGCCAGCAGCCAATTGGAGGGTGGGGAGCTGTTTTTT.

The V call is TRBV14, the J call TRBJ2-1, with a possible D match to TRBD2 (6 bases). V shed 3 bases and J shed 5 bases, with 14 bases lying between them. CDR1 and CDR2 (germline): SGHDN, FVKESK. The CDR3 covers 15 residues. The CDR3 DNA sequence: TGTGCCAGCAGCCAGCCATCGCGGGGAAACAATGAGCAGTTCTTC. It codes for CASSQPSRGNNEQFF.

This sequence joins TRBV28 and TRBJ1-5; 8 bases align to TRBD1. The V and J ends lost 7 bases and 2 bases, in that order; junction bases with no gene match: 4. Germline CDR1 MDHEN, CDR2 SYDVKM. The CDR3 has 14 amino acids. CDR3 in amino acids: CASTLTGGNQPQHF. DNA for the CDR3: TGTGCCAGCACTCTGACAGGGGGCAATCAGCCCCAGCATTTT.

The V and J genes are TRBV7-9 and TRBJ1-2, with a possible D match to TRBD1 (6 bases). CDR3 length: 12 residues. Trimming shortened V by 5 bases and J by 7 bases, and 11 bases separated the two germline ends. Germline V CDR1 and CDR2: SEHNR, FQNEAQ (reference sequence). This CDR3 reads CASSLTGSGYTF. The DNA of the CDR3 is TGTGCCAGCAGCCTCACAGGGAGTGGCTACACCTTC.

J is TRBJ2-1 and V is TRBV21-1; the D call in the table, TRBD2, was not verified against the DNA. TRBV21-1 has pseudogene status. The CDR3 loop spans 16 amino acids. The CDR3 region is CASSNHQRVSYNEQFF. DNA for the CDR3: TGTGCCAGCAGCAATCATCAGCGGGTTTCCTACAATGAGCAGTTCTTC.

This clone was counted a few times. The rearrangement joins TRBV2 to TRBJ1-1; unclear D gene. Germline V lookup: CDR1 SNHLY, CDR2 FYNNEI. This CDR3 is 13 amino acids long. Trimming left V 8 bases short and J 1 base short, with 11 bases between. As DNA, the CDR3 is TGTGCCAGCCTAGTCGGAAGGAACACTGAAGCTTTCTTT. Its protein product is CASLVGRNTEAFF.

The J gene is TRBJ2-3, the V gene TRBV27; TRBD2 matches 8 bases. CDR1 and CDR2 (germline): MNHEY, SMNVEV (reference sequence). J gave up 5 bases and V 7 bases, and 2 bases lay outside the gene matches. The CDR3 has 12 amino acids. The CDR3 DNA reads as TGTGCCAGCACCGGGGGGGAAGATACGCAGTATTTT. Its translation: CASTGGEDTQYF.

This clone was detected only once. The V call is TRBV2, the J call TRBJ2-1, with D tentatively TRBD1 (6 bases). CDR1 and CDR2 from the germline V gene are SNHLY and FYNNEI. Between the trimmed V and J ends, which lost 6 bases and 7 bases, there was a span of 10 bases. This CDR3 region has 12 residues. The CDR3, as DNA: TGTGCCAGCAGGGTACAGGGAAATGAGCAGTTCTTC. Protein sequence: CASRVQGNEQFF.

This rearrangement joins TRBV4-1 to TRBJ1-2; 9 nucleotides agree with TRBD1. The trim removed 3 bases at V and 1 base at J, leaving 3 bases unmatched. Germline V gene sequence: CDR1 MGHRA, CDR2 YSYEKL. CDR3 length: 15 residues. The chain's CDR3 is CASSQGQGLNYGYTF. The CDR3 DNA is TGCGCCAGCAGCCAGGGACAGGGTCTTAACTATGGCTACACCTTC.